The 27 T cell receptor beta chains listed next were all sequenced from one sample in a study of blood T cell repertoires in COVID-19. The method was immunoSEQ multiplex PCR; TCRdb's version includes in-frame clones alone and lacks a portion of them. The sample has 250,000 to 350,000 clones, around 85% seen once. The source material was peripheral blood. These receptors came from a human donor with COVID-19, enrolled during active disease. The donor label of this sample is uncertain.

This chain links TRBV3-1 (or the pseudogene TRBV3-2) with TRBJ1-5; D perhaps matches TRBD1 (5 bases). Trimming shortened V by 2 bases and J by 7 bases, and 15 bases separated the two germline ends. Per germline, CDR1 LGHDT and CDR2 YNNKEL (reference sequence). This CDR3 comprises 15 residues. CDR3 in amino acids: CASSQTPGVKQPQHF. The CDR3 DNA follows: TGTGCCAGCAGCCAAACCCCGGGGGTGAAGCAGCCCCAGCATTTT.

The chain links TRBV5-4 to TRBJ1-5, with no clear D. The germline V gene encodes CDR1 SGHNT and CDR2 YYREEE (reference sequence). The germline V and J ends were trimmed by 4 bases and 4 bases, with 9 bases remaining between them. The CDR3 has 13 residues. CDR3 DNA: TGTGCCAGCAGCCTAGCAGCGAATCAGCCCCAGCATTTT. Amino acid sequence: CASSLAANQPQHF.

This chain connects TRBV30 to TRBJ2-3; TRBD2 might be the D (6 bases). Trimming pared 4 bases from V and 0 bases from J, leaving 17 bases between. The CDR3 runs 16 residues. Germline CDR1 reads GTSNPN; CDR2 reads SVGIG (reference sequence). The CDR3 protein is CAWTPGGRGSTDTQYF. Here the CDR3 DNA reads TGTGCCTGGACTCCCGGCGGGCGGGGTAGCACAGATACGCAGTATTTT.

This chain connects TRBV9 to TRBJ2-1; TRBD1 might be the D (6 bases). CDR1 and CDR2 from the germline V gene are SGDLS and YYNGEE. Deletions cut 0 bases from V and 4 bases from J, with 14 bases between. CDR3 length equals 16 residues. The CDR3 region is CASSVGGGFLYNEQFF. The CDR3 DNA sequence: TGTGCCAGCAGCGTAGGAGGGGGTTTTCTTTACAATGAGCAGTTCTTC. Looking up the rest from reference TRBV9 and TRBJ2-1 gives the full variable domain: DSGVTQTPKHLITATGQRVTLRCSPRSGDLSVYWYQQSLDQGLQFLIQYYNGEERAKGNILERFSAQQFPDLHSELNLSSLELGDSALYFCASSVGGGFLYNEQFFGPGTRLTVL.

This clone came up once. This CDR3 reads CAISELAGVKEQYF. CDR3 sequence (DNA): TGTGCCATCAGTGAGTTGGCAGGGGTTAAAGAGCAGTACTTC. V usage is TRBV10-3 and J usage is TRBJ2-7, with a tentative D call TRBD1 (6 bases). Trimming pared 1 base from V and 7 bases from J, leaving 14 bases between. The CDR3 runs 14 residues. Germline values: CDR1 ENHRY, CDR2 SYGVKD.

As concerns this clone: This CDR3 is also generated by other DNA sequences in the sample. V usage is TRBV5-4 and J usage is TRBJ2-1; no clear D gene. Germline V lookup: CDR1 SGHNT, CDR2 YYREEE (reference sequence). The CDR3 covers 15 residues. The V end was cut by 0 bases, the J end by 0 bases, with 7 bases between. The CDR3 bases are TGTGCCAGCAGCTTGGACTCGAGCTCCTACAATGAGCAGTTCTTC. It codes for CASSLDSSSYNEQFF.

This chain uses TRBV20-1 with TRBJ1-5; D unresolved. CDR3 size: 13 residues. Trimming took 3 bases from V and 3 from J, leaving 9 bases between them. Germline V CDR1 and CDR2: DFQATT, SNEGSKA (reference sequence). CDR3 bases: TGCAGTGCTAGTCGGAGCTACAATCAGCCCCAGCATTTT. Residues: CSASRSYNQPQHF.

This chain uses TRBV4-1 with TRBJ2-7, with D possibly matching TRBD2 (5 bases). This CDR3 is 14 amino acids long. Germline lookup yields CDR1 MGHRA and CDR2 YSYEKL. Trimming removed 1 base at V and 2 bases at J, with 9 bases between. DNA for the CDR3: TGCGCCAGCAGCCAAGTAGAGGAGGCCTACGAGCAGTACTTC. Its translation: CASSQVEEAYEQYF.

The rearrangement joins TRBV7-3 to TRBJ2-2, with D unclear. Germline lookup yields CDR1 SGHTA and CDR2 FQGTGA. This CDR3 spans 14 amino acids. The V end lost 2 bases, the J end lost 1 base, and 5 bases lay between the germline ends. CDR3 in amino acids: CASSLFGNTGELFF. For the CDR3, the DNA is TGTGCCAGCAGCTTATTCGGGAACACCGGGGAGCTGTTTTTT. Full variable domain (remainder filled in from reference TRBV7-3 and TRBJ2-2): GAGVSQTPSNKVTEKGKYVELRCDPISGHTALYWYRQSLGQGPEFLIYFQGTGAADDSGLPNDRFFAVRPEGSVSTLKIQRTERGDSAVYLCASSLFGNTGELFFGEGSRLTVL.

The gene calls are TRBV18 and TRBJ1-4; 7 bases align to TRBD1. The CDR3 is 14 residues long. Germline V gene sequence: CDR1 KGHSH, CDR2 LQKENI. The trim removed 3 bases at V and 8 bases at J, leaving 6 bases unmatched. CDR3 sequence: CASSPPTGYEKLFF. The CDR3 DNA is TGTGCCAGCTCACCCCCGACAGGGTACGAAAAACTGTTTTTT.

The chain carries TRBV12-3 or TRBV12-4 and TRBJ1-5; D is ambiguous. The germline V and J ends were trimmed by 6 bases and 6 bases, with 12 bases remaining between them. The CDR3 totals 13 residues. CDR3 sequence reads: CASSYDIIQPQHF. The CDR3 DNA reads TGTGCCAGCAGCTACGACATAATTCAGCCCCAGCATTTT.

V gene TRBV28 combines with J gene TRBJ1-3; TRBD1 aligns across 9 bases. J was trimmed by 7 bases and V by 6 bases; bases with no gene match: 7. The V gene's germline CDR1 is MDHEN and CDR2 SYDVKM. The CDR3 is 14 amino acids. CDR3 DNA: TGTGCCAGCAGACAACAGGGGGCGAGGAACACCATATATTTT. Translating gives CASRQQGARNTIYF.

Many counts were recorded for this clone. The rearrangement links TRBV2 to TRBJ2-1; 7 bases fit TRBD2. J was trimmed by 10 bases and V by 6 bases; bases with no gene match: 9. CDR1 and CDR2 (germline): SNHLY, FYNNEI. The CDR3 is 13 residues long. The DNA for the CDR3 is TGTGCCAGCAGACCCGATCAGGGAGGGGAGCAGTTCTTC. This codes for CASRPDQGGEQFF. Variable domain in full (rest from reference TRBV2 and TRBJ2-1): EPEVTQTPSHQVTQMGQEVILRCVPISNHLYFYWYRQILGQKVEFLVSFYNNEISEKSEIFDDQFSVERPDGSNFTLKIRSTKLEDSAMYFCASRPDQGGEQFFGPGTRLTVL.

The chain is built from TRBV29-1 and TRBJ1-1, with 7 bases that match TRBD1. V shed 6 bases and J 1 base; nucleotides not matched to a gene: 5. The CDR3 is made up of 13 amino acids. CDR1 is SQVTM, CDR2 ANQGSEA, per germline. CDR3 loop: CSVRGQRNTEAFF. CDR3 DNA: TGCAGCGTGCGGGGACAGAGGAACACTGAAGCTTTCTTT.

CDR3 loop: CASTARQGTNYGYTF. As DNA, the CDR3 is TGTGCCAGCACCGCTAGACAGGGGACGAACTATGGCTACACCTTC. The V call is TRBV28, the J call TRBJ1-2, with 8 bases lining up with TRBD1. Germline CDR1 and CDR2: MDHEN and SYDVKM. The junction had 9 bases not matched to a gene; V was cut back by 7 bases and J by 2 bases. This CDR3 is built from 15 residues.

V is TRBV28 and J is TRBJ1-5; D might be TRBD1 (5 bases). CDR1 and CDR2 (germline): MDHEN, SYDVKM. The CDR3 is 15 residues long. With 4 bases removed from V and 1 base from J, the gap between germline ends came to 11 bases. CDR3 protein: CASSWGQPSNQPQHF. The DNA for the CDR3 is TGTGCCAGCAGTTGGGGCCAGCCAAGCAATCAGCCCCAGCATTTT. Combining the CDR3 with reference TRBV28 and TRBJ1-5 gives the whole variable domain DVKVTQSSRYLVKRTGEKVFLECVQDMDHENMFWYRQDPGLGLRLIYFSYDVKMKEKGDIPEGYSVSREKKERFSLILESASTNQTSMYLCASSWGQPSNQPQHFGDGTRLSIL.

This chain connects TRBV15 to TRBJ2-4; 7 bases align to TRBD1. Germline V gene lookup returns CDR1 LNHNV and CDR2 YYDKDF (reference sequence). CDR3 length: 15 amino acids. The junction had 0 bases not matched to a gene; V was cut back by 0 bases and J by 1 base. Here the CDR3 DNA reads TGTGCCACCAGCAGAGAGACAGGGGCCAAAAACATTCAGTACTTC. Amino acids: CATSRETGAKNIQYF.

The chain combines TRBV10-3 with TRBJ1-3; maybe TRBD1 (5 bases). Germline-derived CDR1 and CDR2 are ENHRY and SYGVKD. The CDR3 length is 15 residues. Trimming removed 5 bases from V and 1 base from J, with 12 bases in between. The CDR3 loop reads CAISRQYSSGNTIYF. In DNA form, the CDR3 reads TGTGCCATCAGTCGACAGTACTCATCTGGAAACACCATATATTTT.

The rearrangement uses TRBV19 and TRBJ1-1; unclear D gene. V was pared by 4 bases and J by 1 base, with 13 bases between. CDR1 and CDR2 (germline): LNHDA, SQIVND (reference sequence). The CDR3 has 15 residues. The CDR3 nucleotides are TGTGCCAGTAGTACAGGTGCGAGGGCGAACACTGAAGCTTTCTTT. Translating it yields CASSTGARANTEAFF.

The chain recombines TRBV7-8 with TRBJ2-1, with 7 nucleotides matching TRBD2. Trimming cost V 5 bases and J 0 bases; bases outside gene matches: 7. Germline CDR1 reads SGHVS; CDR2 reads FQNEAQ. The CDR3 is 16 residues long. The CDR3: CASSPSGESSYNEQFF. The CDR3 nucleotides are TGTGCCAGCAGCCCAAGCGGGGAAAGCTCCTACAATGAGCAGTTCTTC.

The chain uses TRBV5-1 and TRBJ1-1, with no clear D. The germline gives CDR1 SGHRS, CDR2 YFSETQ. CDR3 length: 17 residues. Between the trimmed V and J ends, which lost 3 bases and 1 base, there was a span of 19 bases. The CDR3 here is CASSWRRAALPNTEAFF. CDR3 DNA: TGCGCCAGCAGCTGGAGGCGGGCGGCCTTGCCGAACACTGAAGCTTTCTTT.

The chain combines TRBV7-2 with TRBJ1-2; TRBD1 agrees at 10 bases. The V segment lost 3 bases and the J segment 8 bases; nucleotides outside the gene matches: 9. The germline gives CDR1 SGHTA, CDR2 FQGNSA. CDR3 length: 15 residues. The DNA for the CDR3 is TGTGCCAGCAGCTTGACCCCGGGACAGGGGCGCGGCTACACCTTC. Its translation is CASSLTPGQGRGYTF. Based on the CDR3 plus reference TRBV7-2 and TRBJ1-2, the full variable domain is GAGVSQSPSNKVTEKGKDVELRCDPISGHTALYWYRQSLGQGLEFLIYFQGNSAPDKSGLPSDRFSAERTGGSVSTLTIQRTQQEDSAVYLCASSLTPGQGRGYTFGSGTRLTVV.

This clone was observed a handful of times. Here the CDR3 DNA reads TGCGCCAGCAGCCAACCAGGGAGGATCAATGGCTACACCTTC. Its protein product is CASSQPGRINGYTF. The rearrangement uses TRBV4-1 and TRBJ1-2; D may be TRBD1 (5 bases). Per germline, CDR1 MGHRA and CDR2 YSYEKL. There are 14 residues in the CDR3. The V and J ends lost 2 bases and 6 bases respectively, with 13 bases between them.

The V and J genes are TRBV5-1 and TRBJ2-7; 8 bases align to TRBD1. Germline V gene lookup returns CDR1 SGHRS and CDR2 YFSETQ. The J segment lost 4 bases and the V segment lost 0 bases, leaving 6 bases of the junction unmatched. CDR3 length: 15 residues. The CDR3 region is CASSLGQGAQYEQYF. CDR3 nucleotide sequence: TGCGCCAGCAGCTTGGGGCAGGGGGCTCAGTACGAGCAGTACTTC.

V gene TRBV7-3 combines with J gene TRBJ1-5; perhaps TRBD1 as D (5 bases). The germline CDR1 and CDR2 sequences are SGHTA and FQGTGA. V lost 7 bases, J lost 1 base, and 20 bases lay in between. The CDR3 totals 17 residues. DNA for the CDR3: TGTGCCAGCACGTTGCGGAGGGGCGATGAAAGCAATCAGCCCCAGCATTTT. Protein product: CASTLRRGDESNQPQHF.

The rearrangement links TRBV27 to TRBJ2-5; TRBD1 is a possible D gene (6 bases). CDR1 MNHEY and CDR2 SMNVEV come from the germline V gene (reference sequence). The CDR3 has 14 amino acids. V gave up 2 bases and J gave up 6 bases, with 13 bases separating them. CDR3 amino acids: CASSLGGVIQTQYF. CDR3 bases: TGTGCCAGCAGTTTAGGGGGCGTCATACAGACCCAGTACTTC.

CDR3 amino acids: CASSPPPGGSYNEQFF. As DNA, the CDR3 is TGTGCCAGCAGCCCCCCGCCCGGTGGCTCCTACAATGAGCAGTTCTTC. The chain employs TRBV3-1 (or the pseudogene TRBV3-2) and TRBJ2-1; no clear D. The CDR3 consists of 16 residues. V lost 4 bases to trimming and J lost 0 bases, with 13 bases between them. Per the germline V gene, CDR1 is LGHDT and CDR2 is YNNKEL (reference sequence).